This note documents a single TCR beta chain sequence. This sample is part of a study of blood T cell repertoires in COVID-19. Sequencing used immunoSEQ multiplex PCR; TCRdb keeps in-frame clones, though not all of them. The sample shows about 380,000 clones, around 85% of them seen only once. The V and J ends lost 0 bases and 3 bases, in that order; junction bases with no gene match: 10. The length of the CDR3 is 18 residues. CDR1 and CDR2 (germline): SGHNT, YYREEE (reference sequence). Sample: peripheral blood. The chain employs TRBV5-4 and TRBJ1-3, with 9 bases that match TRBD1. The clonotype originates from a woman between 18 and 29 years old with acute or convalescent COVID-19. CDR3 coding DNA: TGTGCCAGCAGCTTGGGGGACAGGGCTCGAGGGGATGGAAACACCATATATTTT. It codes for CASSLGDRARGDGNTIYF.